Listed below are T cell receptor beta chains from one sample, sequenced in a study of CD8 T cells in ankylosing spondylitis. TCRdb independently ran MiXCR on the 5' RACE reads; one entry per CDR3 protein. The sample lists roughly 700,000 distinct CDR3 sequences; around 20% were seen once. Sequencing was carried out using blood, either unsorted or a sorted T cell fraction (not recorded which). These receptors all stem from a male donor with ankylosing spondylitis. Both conserved end residues are part of each CDR3. A D gene is named only where the DNA matches it firmly. Clone size is shown for a subset of rows, as once, few, many or a class of expanded clone.

TRBV5-1	few	-	TRBJ2-7	CASSLTGFYEQYF	TGCGCCAGCAGCTTGACAGGATTCTACGAGCAGTACTTC
TRBV5-1	-	TRBD1	TRBJ1-3	CASSFSTGYFSGNTIYF	TGCGCCAGCAGCTTCTCGACAGGGTATTTTTCTGGAAACACCATATATTTT
TRBV6-1	-	TRBD1	TRBJ2-1	CASRLDRVNEQFF	TGTGCCAGCAGATTGGACAGGGTCAATGAGCAGTTCTTC
TRBV27	few	-	TRBJ1-5	CASSNSVSNQPQHF	TGTGCCAGCAGTAATTCAGTGAGCAATCAGCCCCAGCATTTT
TRBV12-3/TRBV12-4	-	-	TRBJ1-1	CASSLALPGTQEAFF	TGTGCCAGCAGTTTAGCGCTTCCCGGGACACAAGAAGCTTTCTTT
TRBV19	few	-	TRBJ1-5	CATTGSVNQPQHF	TGTGCCACCACAGGATCGGTCAATCAGCCCCAGCATTTT
TRBV6-2/TRBV6-3	few	TRBD1	TRBJ2-7	CASRSGTGNNEQYF	TGTGCCAGCCGATCCGGGACAGGGAATAACGAGCAGTACTTC
TRBV11-1	-	-	TRBJ1-1	CASSFSLRHNTEAFF	TGTGCCAGCAGCTTTTCTCTAAGACATAACACTGAAGCTTTCTTT
TRBV12-3/TRBV12-4	-	-	TRBJ2-3	CASSPSADIGPDTQYF	TGTGCCAGCAGCCCTTCCGCGGACATTGGTCCAGATACGCAGTATTTT
TRBV10-3	-	TRBD2	TRBJ2-3	CAISSTSGSTDTQYF	TGTGCCATCAGCAGTACTAGCGGAAGCACAGATACGCAGTATTTT
TRBV20-1	-	-	TRBJ2-5	CSAQLGGYQETQYF	TGCAGTGCACAGCTCGGGGGATACCAAGAGACCCAGTACTTC
TRBV4-1	-	TRBD1	TRBJ2-7	CASSQPGQRSYEQYF	TGCGCCAGCAGCCAACCGGGACAGAGGTCCTACGAGCAGTACTTC
TRBV12-3/TRBV12-4	many	-	TRBJ2-7	CASRGTDSYEQYF	TGTGCCAGCAGAGGTACCGACTCCTACGAGCAGTACTTC
TRBV6-1	-	TRBD2	TRBJ2-1	CASSQTLTSSSPNEQFF	TGTGCCAGCAGTCAAACCCTGACTAGCAGTTCCCCCAATGAGCAGTTCTTC
TRBV12-3/TRBV12-4	-	TRBD2	TRBJ2-1	CASSLPHGTSGGNEQFF	TGTGCCAGCAGTTTACCCCACGGGACTAGCGGGGGGAATGAGCAGTTCTTC
TRBV20-1	-	-	TRBJ2-2	CSARDLGTGELFF	TGCAGTGCTAGAGATCTGGGGACCGGGGAGCTGTTTTTT
TRBV21-1	-	-	TRBJ1-1	CANRNLEAFF	TGTGCCAACAGAAACCTGGAAGCTTTCTTT
TRBV5-4	few	-	TRBJ1-4	CASSSDPTNEKLFF	TGTGCCAGCAGCTCGGACCCAACTAATGAAAAACTGTTTTTT
TRBV4-2	-	TRBD2	TRBJ2-1	CASSPRTSGRGEQFF	TGTGCCAGCAGCCCGCGGACTAGCGGGAGAGGTGAGCAGTTCTTC
TRBV6-5	many	-	TRBJ2-5	CASSYSQETQYF	TGTGCCAGCAGTTACTCCCAAGAGACCCAGTACTTC
TRBV30	-	-	TRBJ2-5	CAWSVGESQETQYF	TGTGCCTGGAGTGTGGGTGAATCCCAAGAGACCCAGTACTTC
TRBV5-1	few	TRBD1	TRBJ2-7	CASSIGPGQGYEQYF	TGCGCCAGCAGCATAGGGCCGGGACAGGGATACGAGCAGTACTTC
TRBV3-1	few	TRBD2	TRBJ2-3	CASSRTVAGDGTDTQYF	TGTGCCAGCAGCCGGACCGTAGCGGGAGACGGAACAGATACGCAGTATTTT
TRBV6-1	-	-	TRBJ2-1	CASARGLGEQFF	TGTGCCAGCGCCAGGGGATTGGGTGAGCAGTTCTTC
TRBV4-2	few	-	TRBJ2-1	CASSQDVTTGSNEQFF	TGTGCCAGCAGCCAAGATGTGACGACCGGTTCTAATGAGCAGTTCTTC
TRBV5-1	-	TRBD2	TRBJ2-1	CASSSLFGGGRPEQFF	TGCGCCAGCAGCTCCCTGTTTGGGGGCGGGAGGCCAGAGCAGTTCTTC
TRBV7-2	few	-	TRBJ1-1	CASSLKGQTNTEAFF	TGTGCCAGCAGCTTAAAAGGACAGACGAACACTGAAGCTTTCTTT
TRBV27	-	TRBD1	TRBJ2-1	CASSTPGQGLDEQFF	TGTGCCAGCAGTACCCCGGGACAGGGGCTCGATGAGCAGTTCTTC
TRBV4-1	-	TRBD2	TRBJ2-1	CASSRTSGEGNEQFF	TGCGCCAGCAGCCGTACTAGCGGGGAAGGCAATGAGCAGTTCTTC
TRBV5-1	-	-	TRBJ2-5	CASSLGSGVVWETQYF	TGCGCCAGCAGCTTGGGCAGTGGGGTTGTCTGGGAGACCCAGTACTTC
TRBV5-1	-	TRBD1	TRBJ1-2	CASSLGQGTNYGYTF	TGCGCCAGCAGCTTGGGACAGGGAACTAACTATGGCTACACCTTC
TRBV11-2	-	-	TRBJ2-5	CASSLDLSGVEETQYF	TGTGCCAGCAGCTTAGATCTGTCCGGGGTTGAAGAGACCCAGTACTTC
TRBV5-1	few	TRBD1	TRBJ1-1	CASSYGQGGAEAFF	TGCGCCAGCAGCTATGGACAGGGTGGAGCTGAAGCTTTCTTT
TRBV29-1	-	TRBD2	TRBJ2-7	CSVEALSGSTSSYEQYF	TGCAGCGTTGAAGCCCTGAGCGGGAGCACCAGCTCCTACGAGCAGTACTTC
TRBV20-1	-	-	TRBJ1-3	CSARIGSGNTIYF	TGCAGTGCTAGAATAGGGTCTGGAAACACCATATATTTT
TRBV18	-	-	TRBJ2-2	CASSADAGELFF	TGTGCCAGCTCCGCGGATGCCGGGGAGCTGTTTTTT
TRBV5-6	-	-	TRBJ2-4	CAISPPGVSIQYF	TGTGCCATCAGCCCCCCGGGGGTCAGCATTCAGTACTTC
TRBV5-1	many	TRBD2	TRBJ2-1	CASSFGTSRDEQFF	TGCGCCAGCAGCTTCGGGACTAGCAGGGATGAGCAGTTCTTC
TRBV10-3	-	-	TRBJ2-3	CAIERAGTDTQYF	TGTGCCATCGAGCGGGCTGGCACAGATACGCAGTATTTT